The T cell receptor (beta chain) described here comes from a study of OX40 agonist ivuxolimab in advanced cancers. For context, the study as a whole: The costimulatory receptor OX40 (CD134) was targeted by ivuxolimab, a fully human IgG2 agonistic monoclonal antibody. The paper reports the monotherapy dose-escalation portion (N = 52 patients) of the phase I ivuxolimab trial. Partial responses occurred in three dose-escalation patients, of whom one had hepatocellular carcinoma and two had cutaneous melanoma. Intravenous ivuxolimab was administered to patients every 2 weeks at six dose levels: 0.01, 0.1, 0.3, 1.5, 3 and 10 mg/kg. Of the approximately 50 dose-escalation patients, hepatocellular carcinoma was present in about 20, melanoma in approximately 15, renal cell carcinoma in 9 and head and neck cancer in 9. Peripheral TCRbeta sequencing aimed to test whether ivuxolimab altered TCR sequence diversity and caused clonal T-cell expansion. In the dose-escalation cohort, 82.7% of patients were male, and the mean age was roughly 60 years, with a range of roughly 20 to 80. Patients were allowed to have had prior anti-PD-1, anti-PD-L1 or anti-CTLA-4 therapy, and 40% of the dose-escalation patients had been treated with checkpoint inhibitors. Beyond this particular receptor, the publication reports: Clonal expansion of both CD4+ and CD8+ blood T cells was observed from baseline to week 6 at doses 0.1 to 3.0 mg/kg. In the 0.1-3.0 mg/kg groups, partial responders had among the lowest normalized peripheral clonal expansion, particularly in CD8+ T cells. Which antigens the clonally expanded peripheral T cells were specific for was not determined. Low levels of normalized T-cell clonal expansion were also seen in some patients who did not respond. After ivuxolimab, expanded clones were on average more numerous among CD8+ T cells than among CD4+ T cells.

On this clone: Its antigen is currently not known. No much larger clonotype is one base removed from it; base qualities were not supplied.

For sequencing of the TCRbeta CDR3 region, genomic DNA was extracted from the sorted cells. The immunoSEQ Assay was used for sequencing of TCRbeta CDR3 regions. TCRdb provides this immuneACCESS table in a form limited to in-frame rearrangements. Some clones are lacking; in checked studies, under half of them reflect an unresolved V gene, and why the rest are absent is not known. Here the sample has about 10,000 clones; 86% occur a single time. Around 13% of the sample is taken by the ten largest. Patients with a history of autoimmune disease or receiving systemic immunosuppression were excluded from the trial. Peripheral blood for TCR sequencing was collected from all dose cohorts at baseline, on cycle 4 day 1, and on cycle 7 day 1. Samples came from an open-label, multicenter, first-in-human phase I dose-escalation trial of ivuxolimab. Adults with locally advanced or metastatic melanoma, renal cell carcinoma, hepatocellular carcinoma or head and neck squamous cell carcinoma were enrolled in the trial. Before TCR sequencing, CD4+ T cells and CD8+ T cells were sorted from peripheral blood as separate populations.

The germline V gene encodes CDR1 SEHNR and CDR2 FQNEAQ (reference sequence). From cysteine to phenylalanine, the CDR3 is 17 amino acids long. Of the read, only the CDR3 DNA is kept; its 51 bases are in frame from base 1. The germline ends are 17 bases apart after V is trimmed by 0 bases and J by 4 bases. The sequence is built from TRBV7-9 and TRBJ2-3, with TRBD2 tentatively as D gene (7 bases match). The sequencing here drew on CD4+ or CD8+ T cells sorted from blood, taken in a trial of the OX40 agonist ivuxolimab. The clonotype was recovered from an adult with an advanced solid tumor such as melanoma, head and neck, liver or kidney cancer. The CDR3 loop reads CASSLAGGPFAADTQYF. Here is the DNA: TGTGCCAGCAGCTTAGCGGGGGGGCCTTTTGCGGCAGATACGCAGTATTTT.